This T cell receptor beta chain was identified in a study of cytomegalovirus exposure and HLA in healthy donors (dated by TCRdb to 2015 to 2018). At the level of the whole study: In an earlier analysis of roughly 590 of the donors, 276 Gb of sequence data and about 110 million unique TCR beta sequences from 180 million or so T cells were reported. An early release that covered fewer than 750 HLA-typed donors contained approximately 300 gigabases of sequencing data and 80 million or so unique TCR sequences. Of the roughly 400 genotyped donors, about 80% fell in the genetic ancestry cluster associated with self-reported Caucasian donors. The study aimed to test whether cataloging public T cell receptors could reveal signatures of past pathogen exposure. The T cell repertoires of under 750 subjects were profiled by immunosequencing and related to cytomegalovirus serostatus. Besides the first cohort of approximately 710 subjects, a separate validation cohort made up of around 120 different subjects was used. High-throughput TCR immunosequencing, statistical association of individual TCRs with disease status, and machine learning were combined to predict cytomegalovirus infection status. To study patterns of TCR occurrence, a later analysis re-analyzed previously published TCR beta repertoires from under 750 donors and added high-resolution HLA genotyping. The later analysis used no new phenotypic data to find candidate immune exposures, relying instead on TCR beta sequences and their occurrence across donors. An earlier analysis of a few hundred of the donors applied high-throughput TCR beta sequencing to assess whether each TCR beta V gene segment acted as functional or pseudogenic. Donor age, sex, ethnicity and CMV serostatus were compiled alongside the repertoire data. A later genetic analysis took genome-wide SNP genotypes for about 55% of the roughly 670 donors and used that subset as a discovery cohort. Every repertoire in the discovery cohort had been generated on one and the same sequencing platform. HLA typing included class I and class II loci at four-digit resolution. Typing coverage differed by locus: A, B, C, DRB1 and DQB1 were typed in roughly 620-640 donors, DQA1 in 522, DPA1 in approximately 610, and DPB1 in just under 490. Four or five DR-DQ haplotypes were handled as single units for association and clustering because linkage in the cohort was strong. Across 398 genotyped donors of the cohort, an average of approximately 240,000 unique TCR beta nucleotide sequences per donor were sequenced, and roughly 20% of those sequences were non-productive. Study-level results and caveats: When HLA alleles, especially DR and DQ, strongly co-occurred, TCR associations were difficult to assign to individual alleles. Roughly uniform sequencing depth across donors was assumed in presence/absence analyses, although this assumption may not hold. Only TCR beta chains were sequenced in this cohort, and the absence of alpha or paired-chain data limited detectable features. According to a later genetic analysis, donors in an Asian-associated ancestry cluster had fewer N-insertions in productive TCRs than the approximately 670-donor mean. Most TCR sequences were seen in very few donors, while some public TCRs were found in many individuals. Specific HLA alleles were associated with about 17,000 TCR beta sequences at a false discovery rate of 0.05 in a later analysis. In an earlier analysis of about 600 of the donors, most TCR beta V segments appeared in productive rearrangements about 90% or about 30% of the time, broadly matching IMGT annotations. Because some donors lacked HLA typing at each locus, the association tests relied only on the typed subset. In vitro tests confirmed that a few of the cytomegalovirus-associated TCR beta chains recognize cytomegalovirus antigens. In a later genetic analysis, a missense DCLRE1C variant was associated with V-gene and J-gene trimming of TCR beta chains, and the association was replicated in an independent cohort. In a later analysis, HLA-associated TCR beta chains were found to be more clonally expanded and to have lower generation probabilities than equally common non-associated chains. CMV serostatus was the only immune exposure information available for the cohort. In a later analysis, several top co-occurrence clusters were reported to appear linked to parvovirus B19, influenza, CMV and Epstein-Barr virus. Most CMV-associated TCR beta chains appeared to be HLA-restricted in a later analysis, and the HLA associations seemed to be driven largely by CMV exposure. A further reported finding was that TCR beta sequences accurately predicted the HLA-A and HLA-B alleles for most subjects in the first cohort. The study listed 150 to 200 TCR beta chains as associated with cytomegalovirus. The 87-base-pair reads could not distinguish some IMGT-functional V segments, including TRBV6-2 and TRBV6-3, so those segments were excluded. A group of highly shared sequence variants was considered likely to be a technical artifact of the sequencing pipeline. Correlated functional status among segregating V segments might be attributable to linkage disequilibrium, but an unknown experimental factor could not be ruled out. It was suggested by the authors that the approach could potentially be generalized to other disease states and immunological phenotypes. The earlier analysis of 587 of the donors excluded approximately 17 rarely observed V segments, including chromosome 9 orphons, because counts were too low. The classifier was reported to diagnose cytomegalovirus status with high specificity and sensitivity in both the original and validation cohorts. A later analysis found that TCR association rates varied across HLA loci, with DRB1 alleles showing the most associated TCRs and HLA-C alleles the fewest.

A word on this clone: Its antigen remains undetermined. Base-call qualities are not available, and no considerably larger clone is one nucleotide away.

The library was produced with the immunoSEQ multiplex PCR assay. For the multiplex PCR, a mixture combining 60 forward primers for TCR Vbeta segments and 13 reverse primers for TCR Jbeta segments was used. The CDR3 region of rearranged TCR beta genes was amplified from genomic DNA with a multiplex PCR assay. The Illumina HiSeq System was used to sequence the amplified TCR beta libraries as 87-base-pair reads. The source study handled its data this way. In a later analysis, some 80 million unique TCR beta chains were counted across the roughly 670 repertoires, and roughly 10 million of these chains were shared by at least two donors. To remove PCR and sequencing errors, raw reads were error-corrected and collapsed into unique sequences using a nearest-neighbor algorithm that merged closely related sequences. CDR3 sequences were aligned to IMGT reference sequences to assign V, D and J gene segments. For a sequence to be retained, at least a six-nucleotide match to both a V gene segment and a J gene segment was required. Rearrangements were called productive when the CDR3 lacked stop codons and stayed in frame with V and J; all others were non-productive. Following IMGT convention, CDR3 was defined as the stretch from the second conserved V-encoded cysteine to the conserved J-encoded phenylalanine. The earlier analysis of about 530 of the donors excluded any sequence lacking an unambiguous match to a single V gene segment. In an earlier analysis of 587 of the donors, a V segment was called functional when productive rearrangements were above 56.7%, and segregating when the standard deviation between donors exceeded 5%. A statistical classification framework was built to diagnose cytomegalovirus status from the catalog of TCR beta chain sequences. A later analysis assigned V and J genes by comparing TCR nucleotide sequences with IMGT/GENE-DB human TR gene sequences. Using the TCRdist pipeline, a later analysis assigned CDR3 sequences along with most-parsimonious VDJ recombination scenarios. In a later analysis, every TCR beta chain was defined by the combination of its CDR3 amino acid sequence and its V-gene family, and reads without a unique V-gene family were dropped. To address suspected cross-contamination and a sequencing artifact, a later analysis removed a few hundred highly shared, low-generation-probability nucleotide sequences. A later analysis calculated a clonal expansion index for each public chain from normalized within-repertoire ranks of inferred template counts. In a later analysis, generation probabilities were computed using a VDJ recombination model fitted to out-of-frame rearrangements, and the results were checked against IGoR. In a later analysis, TCR-TCR, TCR-HLA and TCR-CMV co-occurrence was scored with hypergeometric tests, and a repertoire-size bias correction was applied to TCR pairs. A later analysis estimated false discovery rates by permuting HLA or CMV assignments 20 times. In a later analysis, co-occurring TCRs were grouped using DBSCAN, with TCRdist sequence similarity added in when clustering inside HLA-allele-positive subsets. Co-occurrence clustering excluded repertoires with fewer than 30,000 or more than 120,000 public chains, plus five with anomalous nucleotide sharing. Held by TCRdb, this immuneACCESS table contains in-frame sequences only and omits some clones. Under half of the omission traces to an unresolved V gene where checked; the cause of the rest is unknown. D and trimming were read from the DNA, whereas the V and J calls and clone size are those reported in that table. The sample table lists 90,000 to 130,000 clones, 76% of them with a count of one. Of the sample, 13% is held by the ten largest clones.

V loses 5 bases, J loses 5 bases, and the germline ends lie 15 bases apart. Reading the germline V gene gives CDR1 SNHLY and CDR2 FYNNEI. The CDR3 spans 14 residues, from the cysteine through the phenylalanine. Only the CDR3 portion is preserved as DNA: 42 bases, with reading frame beginning at the first base. The cohort comprised approximately 700 healthy bone marrow donors. At the time of sampling, all cohort members were nominally healthy, though unrecorded immune exposures were likely present. The donor tested CMV seropositive, placing the donor among the 289 seropositive members of the cohort. Each donor provided a peripheral blood sample, and peripheral blood mononuclear cells were used for TCR beta sequencing. Genomic DNA extraction from the blood cell samples was performed with the Qiagen DNeasy Blood Extraction Kit.

The V and J segments used are TRBV2 and TRBJ2-5; a weak D assignment points to TRBD2 (5 bases agree). Source material: PBMCs. The sequence derives from a man aged 25-40 years in good health and CMV-seropositive. CDR3 protein: CASSPTAGSETQYF. The sequence in DNA is TGTGCCAGCAGTCCCACGGCGGGTTCGGAGACCCAGTACTTC.